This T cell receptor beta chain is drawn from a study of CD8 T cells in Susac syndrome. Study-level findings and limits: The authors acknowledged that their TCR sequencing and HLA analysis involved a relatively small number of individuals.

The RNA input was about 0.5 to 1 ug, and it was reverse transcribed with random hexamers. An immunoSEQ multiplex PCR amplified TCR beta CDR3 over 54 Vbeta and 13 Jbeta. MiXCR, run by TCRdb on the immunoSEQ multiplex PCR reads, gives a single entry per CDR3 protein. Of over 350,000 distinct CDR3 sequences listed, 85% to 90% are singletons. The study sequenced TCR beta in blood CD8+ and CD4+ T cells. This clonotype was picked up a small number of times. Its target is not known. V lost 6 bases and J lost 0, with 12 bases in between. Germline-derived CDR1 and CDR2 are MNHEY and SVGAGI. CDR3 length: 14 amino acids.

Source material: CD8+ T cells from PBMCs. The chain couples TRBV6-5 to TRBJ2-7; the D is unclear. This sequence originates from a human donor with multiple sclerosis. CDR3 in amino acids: CASSYDVSSYEQYF. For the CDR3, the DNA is TGTGCCAGCAGCTACGACGTGAGCTCCTACGAGCAGTACTTC.